This T cell receptor (beta chain) emerged from a study of T cell responses to AZD1222 COVID-19 vaccine. Study findings and constraints: Donors were chiefly white British, with a greater number of females, and clonal diversity was perhaps underestimated.

A remark on this clone: Its antigen is currently unknown.

Only in-frame clones appear in the TCRdb table, and some are missing; sequencing was by immunoSEQ multiplex PCR. Among some 250,000 clones listed, roughly 93% were seen once. This CDR3 spans 15 amino acids. V lost 2 bases and J lost 5, with 12 bases in between. From germline, CDR1 is MGHDK and CDR2 SYGVNS. The starting material was peripheral blood, obtained 28 days after the second AZD1222 dose. The origin of this receptor is an adult who received the AZD1222 COVID-19 vaccine. This chain links TRBV25-1 with TRBJ1-4, with D unclear. The CDR3 DNA reads TGTGCCAGCAGTGAAAGTCGGGCCCTGAATGAAAAACTGTTTTTT. It is translated as CASSESRALNEKLFF.